The T cell receptor beta chain described here comes from a study of blood T cells in healthy people across ages. Study-wide results and limits: Diversity estimates drawn from one million T cells were deemed underestimates.

Regarding this clonotype: The target antigen is unknown. One base away lies a much larger clone, so this may be a sequencing read error.

A second PCR of roughly 6 to 12 cycles used a sample-barcoded 5' primer and a J-beta primer mix. Each CDR3 protein gets one entry after TCRdb re-called the 5' RACE reads with MiXCR. The sample lists approximately 960,000 distinct CDR3 sequences, about 29% occurring once. Each donor gave ten milliliters of peripheral blood. These sequences were also reported in another study, on T cells of mothers and their children.

The material sequenced was blood. The receptor was derived from a middle-aged woman in good health.

CDR3 sequence: CASSLAPCYEQYF. The CDR3 DNA follows: TGTGCCAGCAGCTTAGCGCCTTGCTACGAGCAGTACTTC. The chain couples TRBV7-3 to TRBJ2-5, with D hard to call. The DNA matches TRBJ2-7 better at its end, which makes the J call doubtful. The CDR3 consists of 13 residues. CDR1 SGHTA and CDR2 FQGTGA come from the germline V gene.